Listed here is a single T cell receptor (beta chain). These data come from a study of blood T cell repertoires in COVID-19. For the study at large: COVID-19 samples, acute and convalescent, were from the United States, Italy and Spain. PBMCs, B-cell-depleted T cells, or T cells provided the cDNA or gDNA that made up the material.

Assay: immunoSEQ multiplex PCR; the TCRdb copy retains only in-frame clones and omits some. The sample has 130,000 or so clones, about 89% seen once. The CDR3 consists of 13 residues. The V gene's germline CDR1 is ENHRY and CDR2 SYGVKD. J was trimmed by 8 bases and V by 5 bases; bases with no gene match: 6. The V gene is TRBV10-3, the J gene TRBJ1-3, with 7 bases fitting TRBD1. The receptor was isolated from a man aged 55 to 70 with COVID-19, enrolled during active disease. Sequencing input: peripheral blood. CDR3 in amino acids: CAISPQGPDTIYF. CDR3 sequence (DNA): TGTGCCATCAGTCCACAGGGGCCAGACACCATATATTTT.